The rows below give T cell receptor beta chains drawn from one sample of a study of vaccination and CD4 T cells after COVID-19. For these TCRs, the target antigens are not known. TCRdb redid the calling of the PCR reads with MiXCR, one entry per CDR3 protein. The repertoire holds under 20,000 distinct CDR3 sequences, with less than 65% as singletons. Sequencing was done on a sample of CD4+ T cells from blood, cultured in vitro. All receptors come from a human donor who had recovered from COVID-19. Both conserved end residues are part of each CDR3.

TRBJ1-6,TRBV5-4,CASSFRQGDNSPLHF
TRBJ2-2,TRBV27,CASSFSGTFANTGELFF
TRBJ1-1,TRBV20-1,CSASGQGEAFF
TRBJ2-5,TRBV6-5,CASSSPGLGAETQYF
TRBJ1-1,TRBV27,CASRRAGSEAFF
TRBJ1-3,TRBV7-9,CASSLISFRAGNTIYF
TRBJ2-5,TRBV4-2,CASSQDGIGGGKGETQYF
TRBJ1-2,TRBV2,CASSVQDRAWGYTF
TRBJ1-1,TRBV19,CASSTPTGVRTEAFF
TRBJ2-2,TRBV7-3,CASSSTVTPGELFF
TRBJ2-7,TRBV6-1,CASTPLGAVYEQYF
TRBJ1-1,TRBV7-2,CASSLGGATNTEAFF
TRBJ2-3,TRBV6-2/TRBV6-3,CASSYSSGGVSTDTQYF
TRBJ2-7,TRBV5-4,CASSLGRAGLYEQYF
TRBJ2-2,TRBV11-2,CASSFTGGKLTGELFF
TRBJ1-1,TRBV20-1,CSAREEGWNTEAFF
TRBJ2-7,TRBV6-2/TRBV6-3,CASRRQAAGEQYF
TRBJ2-3,TRBV19,CASRETGKGRTDTQYF
TRBJ1-1,TRBV15,CATSRDFPQTEAFF
TRBJ2-1,TRBV2,CASSGPLETNEQFF
TRBJ1-5,TRBV12-3/TRBV12-4,CASSGQGGQPQHF
TRBJ2-2,TRBV19,CASSSDRGWAGELFF
TRBJ2-2,TRBV30,CAFFGLNTGELFF
TRBJ2-7,TRBV15,CATSREGGYEQYF